The 32 T cell receptor beta chains presented below share a single source sample, sequenced in a study of response to subunit inactivated influenza vaccine listed by TCRdb under 2018. Libraries were prepared through RT-PCR. TCRdb names Illumina HiSeq 2500 as the instrument used. The public reads were quality trimmed at Q25 with fastp and then assembled into clones with MiXCR by TCRdb, keeping productive beta chains. When rows share a CDR3 protein, they turn into one entry using the most common DNA and genes. This sample is represented by hundreds of thousands of distinct CDR3 sequences; 21% of them were singletons. Around 9.6% of the sample goes to the ten largest clones. The specimen was PBMCs from blood, collected about 20 months after vaccination. The receptors shown here come from a man aged 45 to 75 who received an inactivated influenza vaccine. Donor details come from another sample of the same person, matched by shared clones.

This chain connects TRBV25-1 to TRBJ1-3; the match to TRBD1 covers 9 bases. Per the germline V gene, CDR1 is MGHDK and CDR2 is SYGVNS. The V segment lost 6 bases and the J segment 3 bases; nucleotides outside the gene matches: 6. The CDR3 spans 15 residues. The CDR3 region has the DNA TGTGCCAGCAGGGGGGACAGGGCCGGTGGAAACACCATATATTTT. Amino acid sequence: CASRGDRAGGNTIYF.

The chain uses TRBV20-1 and TRBJ2-2; D could derive from TRBD1 or TRBD2 (6 bases each). Deletions cut 3 bases from V and 5 bases from J, with 13 bases between. This CDR3 is 14 amino acids long. Germline lookup yields CDR1 DFQATT and CDR2 SNEGSKA (reference sequence). The CDR3 region has the DNA TGCAGTGCTAGTTTACAGGGAGGAACCGGGGAGCTGTTTTTT. Protein sequence: CSASLQGGTGELFF.

The chain joins TRBV5-6 to TRBJ2-1; no clear D gene. Germline CDR1 SGHDT, CDR2 YYEEEE. V was shortened by 0 bases and J by 4 bases, with 11 bases between the two germline ends. There are 15 residues in the CDR3. The CDR3 coding sequence is TGTGCCAGCAGCTTGGCCCCACTCCTATACAATGAGCAGTTCTTC. Its translation: CASSLAPLLYNEQFF.

This sequence joins TRBV6-2 or TRBV6-3 and TRBJ2-3; a possible D gene is TRBD2 (6 bases). Germline V gives CDR1 MNHEY, CDR2 SVGEGT. V was cut by 0 bases and J by 6 bases, with 13 bases left in between. This CDR3 spans 15 amino acids. CDR3 bases: TGTGCCAGCAGTTACTCGAAGGCTAGCGCTGATACGCAGTATTTT. Amino acids: CASSYSKASADTQYF.

Concerning this clonotype: Given a much more abundant clone one base away, this may be a read error. The chain carries TRBV20-1 and TRBJ1-6, with D possibly matching TRBD1 (6 bases). This CDR3 comprises 14 residues. Looked up from germline, CDR1 is DFQATT and CDR2 is SNEGSKA (reference sequence). CDR3 sequence reads: CSSRMRGALSPLHF. CDR3 nucleotide sequence: TGCAGTTCTAGGATGAGGGGGGCCTTAAGCCCCCTCCACTTT.

This clonotype has more than one count but fewer than ten. This chain's CDR3 is CSARTGQGIRVQPQHF. The CDR3 DNA is TGCAGTGCTAGAACGGGACAGGGTATAAGGGTCCAGCCCCAGCATTTT. V is TRBV20-1 and J is TRBJ1-5, with 9 positions matching TRBD1. This CDR3 spans 16 amino acids. Germline values: CDR1 DFQATT, CDR2 SNEGSKA (reference sequence). V was clipped by 2 bases and J by 7 bases; unmatched bases: 12.

This clonotype was detected only a few times. The CDR3 loop is CASSPHSTEAFF. In DNA form, the CDR3 reads TGTGCCAGCAGTCCTCATTCGACTGAAGCTTTCTTT. V is TRBV12-3 or TRBV12-4 and J is TRBJ1-1; D not certain. The CDR3 length is 12 residues. V was clipped by 5 bases and J by 5 bases, with 9 bases between them.

The chain is built from TRBV19 and TRBJ1-1; D is ambiguous. The CDR3 is 13 amino acids. Looked up from germline, CDR1 is LNHDA and CDR2 is SQIVND (reference sequence). Trimming removed 3 bases at V and 5 bases at J, with 10 bases between. CDR3 coding DNA: TGTGCCAGTAGTATTGAGGGTGGGACTGAAGCTTTCTTT. Its protein product is CASSIEGGTEAFF.

The rearrangement links TRBV24-1 to TRBJ2-1, with 8 bases that match TRBD2. The CDR3 consists of 13 residues. V dropped 9 bases and J dropped 5; count of bases not matched to a gene: 5. Germline-derived CDR1 and CDR2 are KGHDR and SFDVKD. The CDR3 loop is CATQAGADNEQFF. Written as DNA, the CDR3 is TGTGCCACCCAAGCGGGGGCCGACAATGAGCAGTTCTTC.

V usage is TRBV5-1 and J usage is TRBJ1-6; no firm D call. The V and J ends lost 0 bases and 8 bases respectively, with 9 bases between them. CDR3 size: 14 residues. CDR1 is SGHRS, CDR2 YFSETQ, per germline. The CDR3 sequence: CASSLGVGDSPLHF. CDR3 DNA: TGCGCCAGCAGCTTGGGCGTTGGGGATTCACCCCTCCACTTT.

In its sample, this clonotype was seen a few times. V is TRBV12-3 or TRBV12-4 and J is TRBJ2-7, with D perhaps matching TRBD1 (7 bases). The V end lost 3 bases, the J end lost 1 base, and 13 bases lay between the germline ends. The CDR3 runs to 15 residues. The CDR3 sequence: CASSLGRGDSYEQYF. CDR3 DNA sequence: TGTGCCAGCAGTTTGGGCAGGGGGGATTCCTACGAGCAGTACTTC.

CDR3 bases: TGTGCCAGCAGCCCGGACAGGGTACGTCAGCCCCAGCATTTT. As protein: CASSPDRVRQPQHF. This chain joins TRBV7-2 and TRBJ1-5, with 8 nucleotides matching TRBD1. CDR3 size: 14 residues. J gave up 6 bases and V 5 bases, and 6 bases lay outside the gene matches. Looked up from germline, CDR1 is SGHTA and CDR2 is FQGNSA.

V and J are TRBV20-1 and TRBJ2-2; 7 positions match TRBD2. V trimming: 3 bases; J trimming: 1 base; junction bases outside the gene matches: 5. Germline lookup yields CDR1 DFQATT and CDR2 SNEGSKA (reference sequence). CDR3 size: 15 residues. The CDR3 is CSARGGSGNTGELFF. CDR3 nucleotides: TGCAGTGCTAGGGGCGGGAGTGGGAACACCGGGGAGCTGTTTTTT.

The chain employs TRBV6-5 and TRBJ1-1; weak D call: TRBD1 (5 bases). This CDR3 contains 14 residues. Germline V gene sequence: CDR1 MNHEY, CDR2 SVGAGI. V lost 0 bases, J lost 5 bases, and 10 bases lay in between. The CDR3 spells CASSYSKGRTEAFF. The CDR3 DNA is TGTGCCAGCAGTTACTCGAAGGGGCGGACTGAAGCTTTCTTT.

This clonotype has a handful of counts. The gene calls are TRBV5-1 and TRBJ2-6; D gene uncertain. The V end lost 0 bases, the J end lost 0 bases, and 4 bases lay between the germline ends. The CDR3 is made up of 15 amino acids. Germline CDR1 is SGHRS and CDR2 is YFSETQ. This chain's CDR3 is CASSLGGSGANVLTF. The CDR3 bases are TGCGCCAGCAGCTTGGGAGGCTCTGGGGCCAACGTCCTGACTTTC.

The chain uses TRBV7-9 and TRBJ1-4; D remains ambiguous. This CDR3 region has 14 residues. V lost 6 bases, J lost 0 bases, and 8 bases lay in between. Per germline, CDR1 SEHNR and CDR2 FQNEAQ (reference sequence). The CDR3 DNA sequence: TGTGCCAGCAGTGCCGCCTCAACTAATGAAAAACTGTTTTTT. Its protein product is CASSAASTNEKLFF.

V gene TRBV12-3 or TRBV12-4 combines with J gene TRBJ2-5; D is unresolved. CDR3 size: 13 residues. Deletions cut 3 bases from V and 3 bases from J, with 8 bases between. Here the CDR3 reads CASSFERKETQYF. In DNA, the CDR3 is TGTGCCAGCAGTTTTGAGAGGAAAGAGACCCAGTACTTC.

This chain connects TRBV7-6 to TRBJ1-1, with D possibly matching TRBD1 (6 bases). V lost 5 bases and J lost 0, with 16 bases in between. The CDR3 runs to 16 residues. The germline V gene encodes CDR1 SGHVS and CDR2 FNYEAQ. Written as DNA, the CDR3 is TGTGCCAGCAGCCTCCTGGCGGGGGCTGTGAACACTGAAGCTTTCTTT. Protein product: CASSLLAGAVNTEAFF.

The V gene is TRBV20-1, the J gene TRBJ2-6; possibly TRBD1 for D (5 bases). The V gene's germline CDR1 is DFQATT and CDR2 SNEGSKA (reference sequence). The CDR3 runs to 14 residues. V was clipped by 4 bases and J by 2 bases, with 9 bases between them. For the CDR3, the DNA is TGCAGTGCTATCTCAGGGCCTGGGGCCAACGTCCTGACTTTC. As protein: CSAISGPGANVLTF.

V is TRBV19 and J is TRBJ1-3, with D unresolved. Germline V gene lookup returns CDR1 LNHDA and CDR2 SQIVND (reference sequence). V was shortened by 2 bases and J by 0 bases, with 11 bases between the two germline ends. The CDR3 length is 16 residues. The CDR3: CASSIYGQSSGNTIYF. DNA for the CDR3: TGTGCCAGTAGTATATACGGGCAAAGCTCTGGAAACACCATATATTTT.

The chain joins TRBV5-1 to TRBJ1-6; no definite D call. This CDR3 is 15 amino acids long. With 0 bases removed from V and 10 bases from J, the gap between germline ends came to 14 bases. Germline V lookup: CDR1 SGHRS, CDR2 YFSETQ. The CDR3 protein is CASSLEGGPRSPLHF. The DNA of the CDR3 is TGCGCCAGCAGCTTGGAGGGCGGCCCTCGGTCACCCCTCCACTTT.

This clonotype was recorded many times. The chain combines TRBV21-1 with TRBJ1-5; TRBD1 is the table's D call, not checked against the DNA. TRBV21-1 is a pseudogene segment. The CDR3 runs to 16 residues. The CDR3 sequence is CASSGRQGDCNQPQHF. The CDR3 DNA reads as TGTGCCAGCAGCGGTAGACAGGGGGATTGCAATCAGCCCCAGCATTTT.

This clonotype has only a few counts. The chain combines TRBV6-1 with TRBJ1-1; the D is unclear. The CDR3 consists of 14 residues. V was shortened by 7 bases and J by 5 bases, with 17 bases between the two germline ends. Per the germline V gene, CDR1 is MNHNS and CDR2 is SASEGT. The CDR3 protein is CASNRLRVGTEAFF. The CDR3 DNA follows: TGTGCCAGCAACCGTTTGAGGGTGGGAACTGAAGCTTTCTTT.

The chain recombines TRBV28 with TRBJ1-2; D unresolved. Germline assignment: CDR1 MDHEN and CDR2 SYDVKM. The CDR3 is 13 residues long. Trimming cost V 2 bases and J 5 bases, with 9 bases left between them. CDR3 loop: CASSLGQQYGYTF. In DNA, the CDR3 is TGTGCCAGCAGTTTAGGGCAGCAATATGGCTACACCTTC.

The sample holds many counts of this clonotype. The chain joins TRBV7-2 to TRBJ2-7; no firm D call. The germline V and J ends were trimmed by 5 bases and 5 bases, with 10 bases remaining between them. The CDR3 spans 12 residues. The germline gives CDR1 SGHTA, CDR2 FQGNSA. The CDR3 sequence: CASSPVGHEQYF. CDR3 sequence (DNA): TGTGCCAGCAGCCCCGTAGGGCACGAGCAGTACTTC. Full variable domain (outside the CDR3, taken from reference TRBV7-2 and TRBJ2-7): GAGVSQSPSNKVTEKGKDVELRCDPISGHTALYWYRQSLGQGLEFLIYFQGNSAPDKSGLPSDRFSAERTGGSVSTLTIQRTQQEDSAVYLCASSPVGHEQYFGPGTRLTVT.

Ten or more counts support this clonotype. This sequence joins TRBV10-3 and TRBJ1-1; 8 positions match TRBD1. Germline loops: CDR1 ENHRY, CDR2 SYGVKD. The CDR3 sequence is 14 residues long. The junction had 4 bases not matched to a gene; V was cut back by 4 bases and J by 3 bases. The CDR3 sequence: CAISAGRGHTEAFF. In DNA form, the CDR3 reads TGTGCCATCAGTGCAGGCAGGGGGCACACTGAAGCTTTCTTT.

In its sample, this clonotype was seen a few times. The J gene is TRBJ1-1, the V gene TRBV29-1; 7 nucleotides align to TRBD1. The CDR3 length is 13 residues. CDR1 and CDR2 (germline): SQVTM, ANQGSEA. With V trimmed by 7 bases and J by 2 bases, 7 bases remained unmatched. CDR3 sequence reads: CSGNRDRNTEAFF. In nucleotides, the CDR3 is TGCAGCGGTAATCGGGACAGAAACACTGAAGCTTTCTTT.

This clonotype appeared a single time. This chain connects TRBV7-9 to TRBJ2-7, with 8 bases that match TRBD1. This CDR3 has 15 residues. V trimming: 3 bases; J trimming: 4 bases; junction bases outside the gene matches: 8. Per the germline V gene, CDR1 is SEHNR and CDR2 is FQNEAQ (reference sequence). CDR3 sequence reads: CASSFVQGAWYEQYF. DNA of the CDR3: TGTGCCAGCAGCTTTGTTCAGGGGGCGTGGTACGAGCAGTACTTC.

V usage is TRBV20-1 and J usage is TRBJ1-2; D not resolved. The length of the CDR3 is 11 residues. CDR1 is DFQATT, CDR2 SNEGSKA, per germline (reference sequence). Trimming took off 5 bases at V and 3 bases at J, with 7 bases between the two ends. The CDR3 coding sequence is TGCAGTGCTCCGAGGGACTATGGCTACACCTTC. Its translation is CSAPRDYGYTF.

The sample holds a few counts of this clonotype. The chain combines TRBV9 with TRBJ2-2, with a weak D call TRBD2 (5 bases). Trimming took off 2 bases at V and 5 bases at J, with 10 bases between the two ends. The CDR3 loop spans 14 amino acids. Germline CDR1 reads SGDLS; CDR2 reads YYNGEE. The CDR3 bases are TGTGCCAGCAGCGTTGAGGGTTGGACCGGGGAGCTGTTTTTT. Its translation: CASSVEGWTGELFF.

This clonotype was observed a few times. The rearrangement uses TRBV4-1 and TRBJ2-2; 7 nucleotides align to TRBD1. J gave up 4 bases and V 2 bases, and 4 bases lay outside the gene matches. Germline CDR1 and CDR2: MGHRA and YSYEKL. This CDR3 has 15 amino acids. CDR3 DNA sequence: TGCGCCAGCAGCCAATTGGGACAGTCCACCGGGGAGCTGTTTTTT. Encoded protein: CASSQLGQSTGELFF.

This chain joins TRBV10-3 and TRBJ1-2; 7 nucleotides match TRBD1. The V gene end was trimmed by 4 bases and the J gene end by 3 bases; junction bases not matched to a gene: 2. Germline V CDR1 and CDR2: ENHRY, SYGVKD. The CDR3 loop spans 13 amino acids. For the CDR3, the DNA is TGTGCCATCAGTGTCGACAGGGACTATGGCTACACCTTC. It codes for CAISVDRDYGYTF.